The 32 T cell receptor beta chains presented below share a single source sample, sequenced in a study of post-analysis software for immune sequencing data. Unique molecular identifiers were built into the TCR beta cDNA libraries. One entry per CDR3 protein results from TCRdb running MiXCR on the PCR reads. The data hold around 160,000 distinct CDR3 sequences, with around 36% observed a single time. The sequencing used blood, collected after autologous hematopoietic stem cell transplantation. The receptor set was obtained from a girl under 18 with multiple sclerosis.

V gene TRBV20-1 combines with J gene TRBJ2-7; D remains unclear. The CDR3 is 13 amino acids. V lost 3 bases, J lost 0 bases, and 9 bases lay in between. Per germline, CDR1 DFQATT and CDR2 SNEGSKA (reference sequence). The CDR3 DNA is TGCAGTGCTAGTGCACTCAGCTCCTACGAGCAGTACTTC. This codes for CSASALSSYEQYF.

V and J are TRBV20-1 and TRBJ2-5; 8 bases match TRBD1. Germline lookup yields CDR1 DFQATT and CDR2 SNEGSKA (reference sequence). The J segment lost 2 bases and the V segment lost 5 bases, leaving 7 bases of the junction unmatched. The CDR3 totals 14 residues. CDR3: CSAPGGLFQETQYF. The CDR3 coding sequence is TGCAGTGCTCCAGGGGGCTTGTTTCAAGAGACCCAGTACTTC.

This chain joins TRBV25-1 and TRBJ2-2, with 7 bases matching TRBD1. The CDR3 loop spans 15 amino acids. The ends lost 4 bases at V and 1 base at J; junction bases unmatched: 3. Germline assignment: CDR1 MGHDK and CDR2 SYGVNS. This CDR3 reads CASSGRTGNTGELFF. CDR3 coding DNA: TGTGCCAGCAGTGGTAGGACAGGGAACACCGGGGAGCTGTTTTTT.

The chain carries TRBV20-1 and TRBJ2-1, with 11 bases aligning to TRBD2. V was pared by 6 bases and J by 0 bases, with 13 bases of the junction left unmatched. CDR3 size: 18 residues. Germline lookup yields CDR1 DFQATT and CDR2 SNEGSKA (reference sequence). CDR3 loop: CSAGPGLADRSSYNEQFF. The DNA for the CDR3 is TGCAGTGCCGGCCCGGGACTAGCGGACCGAAGCTCCTACAATGAGCAGTTCTTC.

J is TRBJ2-1 and V is TRBV5-4; weak D call: TRBD1 (5 bases). V lost 1 base, J lost 7 bases, and 12 bases lay in between. The germline V gene has CDR1 SGHNT and CDR2 YYREEE (reference sequence). The CDR3 is made up of 14 amino acids. CDR3 DNA: TGTGCCAGCAGCTTGACGGACCCAGGGAATGAGCAGTTCTTC. Translated: CASSLTDPGNEQFF.

This clonotype was counted a few times. This could be a read error, since a much larger clone is one nucleotide away. The chain couples TRBV20-1 to TRBJ2-7; no firm D call. Germline CDR1 is DFQATT and CDR2 is SNEGSKA (reference sequence). CDR3 length: 11 residues. CDR3 sequence (DNA): TGCAGGGCTAGAGATGGGTACGAGCAGTACTTC. Protein sequence: CRARDGYEQYF.

This rearrangement joins TRBV12-3 or TRBV12-4 to TRBJ2-7; weak D call: TRBD2 (5 bases). Trimming removed 6 bases from V and 1 base from J, with 13 bases in between. This CDR3 has 14 amino acids. CDR3 protein: CASRLASGSYEQYF. For the CDR3, the DNA is TGTGCCAGCAGGTTGGCCTCGGGATCCTACGAGCAGTACTTC.

Concerning this clonotype itself: This clone may be a read error of a much larger clone one base away. The chain has TRBV29-1 and TRBJ2-6, with D unresolved. The CDR3 is 13 residues long. Germline V CDR1 and CDR2: SQVTM, ANQGSEA. V lost 4 bases, J lost 0 bases, and 4 bases lay in between. The CDR3 DNA reads TGCAGCGTTGCTAGCTCTGGGGCCAACGTCCTGACTTTC. Residues: CSVASSGANVLTF. Full variable domain (rest looked up from reference TRBV29-1 and TRBJ2-6): SAVISQKPSRDICQRGTSLTIQCQVDSQVTMMFWYRQQPGQSLTLIATANQGSEATYESGFVIDKFPISRPNLTFSTLTVSNMSPEDSSIYLCSVASSGANVLTFGAGSRLTVL.

The chain couples TRBV12-3 or TRBV12-4 to TRBJ2-1; 10 bases agree with TRBD2. The length of the CDR3 is 15 residues. V lost 6 bases and J lost 6; bases outside the gene matches: 8. CDR3 DNA: TGTGCCAGCAGCTCGGGACTAGCGCCGCCCAATGAGCAGTTCTTC. Translation gives CASSSGLAPPNEQFF.

The chain is built from TRBV6-5 and TRBJ2-7; D may be TRBD1 (5 bases). Gene TRBJ2-5 matches the end of the DNA better, so the J call may be wrong. Germline CDR1 reads MNHEY; CDR2 reads SVGAGI. The CDR3 spans 14 residues. The CDR3 region is CASSYSQTDGTQYF. Here the CDR3 DNA reads TGTGCCAGCAGTTACTCCCAGACAGACGGGACCCAGTACTTC.

This chain uses TRBV2 with TRBJ2-7; 10 nucleotides align to TRBD2. The J segment lost 1 base and the V segment lost 9 bases, leaving 9 bases of the junction unmatched. The CDR3 is 15 residues long. Germline V gene data show CDR1 as SNHLY and CDR2 as FYNNEI. CDR3 coding DNA: TGTGCCAGTAGTCCAGCGGGAGGGAGGTCCTACGAGCAGTACTTC. Its translation: CASSPAGGRSYEQYF.

This clonotype was seen many times. This chain connects TRBV5-5 to TRBJ2-1; TRBD2 matches at 10 bases. Germline CDR1 and CDR2: SGHKS and YYEKEE (reference sequence). The CDR3 covers 15 residues. The junction had 9 bases not matched to a gene; V was cut back by 6 bases and J by 6 bases. The CDR3 here is CASTSSGSVPNEQFF. The CDR3 DNA reads as TGTGCCAGCACCTCTAGCGGGAGCGTCCCCAATGAGCAGTTCTTC.

This chain connects TRBV20-1 to TRBJ2-6; D is uncertain. CDR3 length: 14 amino acids. Looked up from germline, CDR1 is DFQATT and CDR2 is SNEGSKA (reference sequence). Between the trimmed V and J ends, which lost 0 bases and 3 bases, there was a span of 6 bases. CDR3 sequence: CSARDMDGANVLTF. In nucleotides, the CDR3 is TGCAGTGCTAGAGATATGGATGGGGCCAACGTCCTGACTTTC.

The chain carries TRBV25-1 and TRBJ1-1, with D perhaps TRBD1 (6 bases). The CDR3 loop spans 12 amino acids. CDR1 is MGHDK and CDR2 is SYGVNS in the germline V gene. In DNA form, the CDR3 reads TGTGTCACCAGGGGTGGGGACACTGAAGCTTTCTTT. Translating it yields CVTRGGDTEAFF.

This clonotype was counted ten times or more. The genes are TRBV28 and TRBJ1-2; 8 bases agree with TRBD1. The V gene end was trimmed by 2 bases and the J gene end by 1 base; junction bases not matched to a gene: 3. This CDR3 contains 15 residues. Germline-derived CDR1 and CDR2 are MDHEN and SYDVKM. In nucleotides, the CDR3 is TGTGCCAGCAGTTTAACGGACAGGGTTAACTATGGCTACACCTTC. This translates into CASSLTDRVNYGYTF.

The chain combines TRBV6-5 with TRBJ2-7, with D uncertain. CDR3 length: 18 amino acids. CDR1 and CDR2 from the germline V gene are MNHEY and SVGAGI. The V gene lost 0 bases and the J gene lost 1 base, with 19 bases spanning the gap. The CDR3 sequence: CASSYSSSEATPSYEQYF. CDR3 coding DNA: TGTGCCAGCAGTTACTCCTCAAGCGAAGCGACCCCTTCCTACGAGCAGTACTTC.

The chain recombines TRBV5-1 with TRBJ1-5; no firm D call. Germline loops: CDR1 SGHRS, CDR2 YFSETQ. CDR3 length: 15 amino acids. V was trimmed by 3 bases and J by 4 bases, leaving 14 bases between them. The CDR3 protein is CASSSGLADNQPQHF. The CDR3 nucleotides are TGCGCCAGCAGCTCAGGACTGGCGGATAATCAGCCCCAGCATTTT.

The chain has TRBV20-1 and TRBJ1-2; D is unresolved. In germline, CDR1 is DFQATT, CDR2 SNEGSKA (reference sequence). This CDR3 comprises 13 residues. V gave up 6 bases and J gave up 3 bases, with 14 bases separating them. The CDR3 reads CSAPRTAYYGYTF. The CDR3 DNA is TGCAGTGCCCCGCGGACGGCCTACTATGGCTACACCTTC.

This clonotype has just a few counts. The CDR3 loop is CASSSYRRRLNQPQHF. The CDR3 DNA reads as TGTGCCAGCAGTTCTTACAGGAGACGCCTAAATCAGCCCCAGCATTTT. This chain uses TRBV28 with TRBJ1-5, with D perhaps matching TRBD1 (5 bases). The CDR3 is 16 residues long. V was clipped by 4 bases and J by 4 bases, with 17 bases between them. Looked up from germline, CDR1 is MDHEN and CDR2 is SYDVKM. Together with reference TRBV28 and TRBJ1-5, the CDR3 gives the full variable domain: DVKVTQSSRYLVKRTGEKVFLECVQDMDHENMFWYRQDPGLGLRLIYFSYDVKMKEKGDIPEGYSVSREKKERFSLILESASTNQTSMYLCASSSYRRRLNQPQHFGDGTRLSIL.

As for this clonotype: This may be a read error: a much more frequent sequence differs by one nucleotide. The V and J genes are TRBV6-5 and TRBJ2-1; no definite D call. Germline V gene data show CDR1 as MNHEY and CDR2 as SVGAGI. Trimming shortened V by 6 bases and J by 12 bases, and 18 bases separated the two germline ends. The CDR3 runs to 13 residues. CDR3 sequence: CASSLRSGDGQFF. As DNA, the CDR3 is TGTGCCAGCAGCTTACGGTCGGGCGATGGGCAGTTCTTC.

This chain uses TRBV7-2 with TRBJ2-7; 7 bases line up with TRBD1. The J segment lost 4 bases and the V segment lost 5 bases, leaving 14 bases of the junction unmatched. The CDR3 is 16 amino acids. Germline V lookup: CDR1 SGHTA, CDR2 FQGNSA. The DNA of the CDR3 is TGTGCCAGCAGCACCGCCCTGGGACAGAGCGTATACGAGCAGTACTTC. Translated: CASSTALGQSVYEQYF.

The V gene is TRBV6-5, the J gene TRBJ2-3; D call uncertain. Germline V gene data show CDR1 as MNHEY and CDR2 as SVGAGI. Trimming cost V 2 bases and J 1 base, with 1 base left between them. The length of the CDR3 is 12 residues. CDR3 nucleotides: TGTGCCAGCAGTTACGGCACAGATACGCAGTATTTT. Protein sequence: CASSYGTDTQYF.

This clonotype has only a few counts. This sequence joins TRBV20-1 and TRBJ2-3, with 8 bases fitting TRBD2. The germline CDR1 and CDR2 sequences are DFQATT and SNEGSKA (reference sequence). The V gene end was trimmed by 3 bases and the J gene end by 4 bases; junction bases not matched to a gene: 12. This CDR3 is 16 amino acids long. CDR3 coding DNA: TGCAGTGCTAGGGCGGGAATCGGGAGGGCCGCAGATACGCAGTATTTT. This encodes CSARAGIGRAADTQYF.

In its sample, this clonotype was seen a few times. This chain connects TRBV9 to TRBJ2-1; D uncertain. The germline gives CDR1 SGDLS, CDR2 YYNGEE. The CDR3 consists of 13 residues. Trimming removed 1 base at V and 12 bases at J, with 14 bases between. The CDR3 bases are TGTGCCAGCAGCGTAAACATCGACCGACGGCAGTTCTTC. This encodes CASSVNIDRRQFF. Looking up the rest from reference TRBV9 and TRBJ2-1 gives the full variable domain: DSGVTQTPKHLITATGQRVTLRCSPRSGDLSVYWYQQSLDQGLQFLIQYYNGEERAKGNILERFSAQQFPDLHSELNLSSLELGDSALYFCASSVNIDRRQFFGPGTRLTVL.

This clonotype turned up a few times. The V gene is TRBV28, the J gene TRBJ2-7; the D gene is possibly TRBD1 (6 bases). The germline V gene has CDR1 MDHEN and CDR2 SYDVKM. V lost 3 bases and J lost 10, with 19 bases in between. This CDR3 comprises 14 residues. The CDR3 reads CASSFQGWEEPQYF. Here the CDR3 DNA reads TGTGCCAGCAGTTTCCAGGGGTGGGAAGAGCCCCAGTACTTC. Supplemented by reference TRBV28 and TRBJ2-7, the full variable domain reads DVKVTQSSRYLVKRTGEKVFLECVQDMDHENMFWYRQDPGLGLRLIYFSYDVKMKEKGDIPEGYSVSREKKERFSLILESASTNQTSMYLCASSFQGWEEPQYFGPGTRLTVT.

CDR3 in DNA: TGCAGTGCTATGAGGGGTGGGCACGAGCAGTACTTC. Its protein is CSAMRGGHEQYF. This chain links TRBV20-1 with TRBJ2-5; perhaps D is TRBD1 or TRBD2 (5 bases each). With the DNA end fitting TRBJ2-7 better, the J assignment may be wrong. CDR1 and CDR2 (germline): DFQATT, SNEGSKA (reference sequence). The CDR3 totals 12 residues.

The DNA for the CDR3 is TGCGCCAGCAGCTTGGCTGCCTGGGAGACCCAGTACTTC. Encoded protein: CASSLAAWETQYF. The V gene is TRBV5-1, the J gene TRBJ2-5; the D is unclear. V lost 0 bases and J lost 5, with 8 bases in between. Germline CDR1 and CDR2: SGHRS and YFSETQ. This CDR3 is built from 13 residues.

The chain recombines TRBV29-1 with TRBJ2-3; 12 nucleotides match TRBD2. J gave up 4 bases and V 1 base, and 3 bases lay outside the gene matches. The germline gives CDR1 SQVTM, CDR2 ANQGSEA. The CDR3 length is 15 residues. The CDR3 DNA reads as TGCAGCGTTGAAGGTCTAGCGGGAGGGCCAGATACGCAGTATTTT. It translates to CSVEGLAGGPDTQYF.

The V and J genes are TRBV20-1 and TRBJ2-3; no clear D. The CDR3 sequence is 12 residues long. V gave up 5 bases and J gave up 6 bases, with 12 bases separating them. Germline lookup yields CDR1 DFQATT and CDR2 SNEGSKA (reference sequence). The CDR3: CSASPRVDTQYF. CDR3 DNA: TGCAGTGCTTCTCCCCGAGTCGATACGCAGTATTTT.

This clonotype was seen more than once but under ten times. V usage is TRBV7-2 and J usage is TRBJ2-6; D is unresolved. This CDR3 comprises 15 residues. V lost 5 bases and J lost 1, with 9 bases in between. Germline CDR1 SGHTA, CDR2 FQGNSA. The CDR3 protein is CASSTGQSGANVLTF. The CDR3 DNA follows: TGTGCCAGCAGCACCGGGCAGTCTGGGGCCAACGTCCTGACTTTC.

This clonotype was counted between two and nine times. V and J are TRBV12-3 or TRBV12-4 and TRBJ2-7, with D perhaps matching TRBD1 (7 bases). The J call may be in error: the DNA end matches TRBJ2-5 better. This CDR3 contains 13 residues. The DNA of the CDR3 is TGTGCCAGCAGGTTCCAGGGGGGAGAGACCCAGTACTTC. It encodes CASRFQGGETQYF.

Of note for this clonotype: At one of its ends the junction is not consistent with the germline gene, which may arise from a read error. J is TRBJ1-4 and V is TRBV24-1; D unresolved. The CDR3 runs to 12 residues. Germline V gene lookup returns CDR1 KGHDR and CDR2 SFDVKD. CDR3 protein: CATSDPSEKRFF. CDR3 sequence (DNA): TGTGCCACCAGTGACCCCAGCGAAAAACGGTTTTTT.